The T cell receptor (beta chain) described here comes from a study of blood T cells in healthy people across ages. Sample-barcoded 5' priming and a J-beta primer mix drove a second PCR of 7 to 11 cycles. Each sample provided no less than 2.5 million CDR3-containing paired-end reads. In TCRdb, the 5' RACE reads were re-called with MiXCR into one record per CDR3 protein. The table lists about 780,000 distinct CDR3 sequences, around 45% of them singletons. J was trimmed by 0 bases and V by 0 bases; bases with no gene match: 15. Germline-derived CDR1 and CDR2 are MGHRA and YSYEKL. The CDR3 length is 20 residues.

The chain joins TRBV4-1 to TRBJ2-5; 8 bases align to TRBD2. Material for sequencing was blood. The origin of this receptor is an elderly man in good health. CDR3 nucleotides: TGCGCCAGCAGCCAAGAGGGCGTGGTGGATAAAGCGGGGGACCAAGAGACCCAGTACTTC. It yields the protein CASSQEGVVDKAGDQETQYF.